The 27 T cell receptor beta chains reported below all come from one sample, sequenced in a study of regulatory T cells in long-lasting Graves disease listed by TCRdb under 2021. The method behind the library was multiplex PCR. Sequencing was carried out with an Illumina HiSeq 4000. CDR3 regions were amplified by Arm-PCR with iRepertoire HTBI primers to construct TCR beta libraries. TCRdb ran its own pipeline on the public reads, namely fastp trimming at Q25 and MiXCR clone calling, and kept in-frame beta chains. Identical CDR3 protein sequences are pooled into one entry, listed with their most common genes and DNA. The sample contains 350,000 to 500,000 distinct CDR3 sequences, 13% to 15% of them found a single time. Approximately 17% of the sample belongs to the ten largest clones. This specimen's time point label, interpreted: newly diagnosed GD, antithyroid drugs for less than 3 months. For both TCR sequencing and RNA sequencing, RNA was extracted from PBMCs using TRIzol.

This same sample was also part of a study on T cells in Graves' hyperthyroidism and ophthalmopathy.

Sequenced material: peripheral blood mononuclear cells (PBMCs), taken at new diagnosis, from a patient treated with antithyroid drugs. Receptor source: a woman aged 50 to 65 with Graves disease. Donor details come from another sample of the same person, matched by shared clones.

In its sample, this clonotype was seen many times. V gene TRBV20-1 combines with J gene TRBJ2-2; 14 nucleotides agree with TRBD2. This CDR3 is 17 amino acids long. The V gene's germline CDR1 is DFQATT and CDR2 SNEGSKA (reference sequence). V lost 5 bases, J lost 3 bases, and 8 bases stayed unmatched. DNA of the CDR3: TGCAGTGCTTCCCGACTAGCGGGAGGGCCCGACACCGGGGAGCTGTTTTTT. This sequence encodes CSASRLAGGPDTGELFF.

This clonotype was observed at least ten times. The gene calls are TRBV28 and TRBJ1-5, with D tentatively TRBD1 (5 bases). The CDR3 consists of 14 residues. The germline V gene has CDR1 MDHEN and CDR2 SYDVKM. V dropped 6 bases and J dropped 3 bases, with 12 bases sitting between them. The CDR3 coding sequence is TGTGCCAGCAGCAACACAGGAGTCAATCAGCCCCAGCATTTT. This encodes CASSNTGVNQPQHF.

The gene calls are TRBV28 and TRBJ2-1, with 13 bases that match TRBD2. Germline CDR1 is MDHEN and CDR2 is SYDVKM. The CDR3 contains 17 residues. Germline trimming cut 5 bases from V and 5 bases from J; bases unmatched to any gene: 9. DNA for the CDR3: TGTGCCAGCAGTCCTCATATACTAGCGGGAGGGAACAATGAGCAGTTCTTC. This gives the protein CASSPHILAGGNNEQFF.

V is TRBV7-3 and J is TRBJ2-3; TRBD2 agrees at 11 bases. Germline V gene lookup returns CDR1 SGHTA and CDR2 FQGTGA. V trimming: 5 bases; J trimming: 0 bases; junction bases outside the gene matches: 7. This CDR3 region has 17 residues. The CDR3 loop reads CASSPGLADSSTDTQYF. The CDR3 nucleotides read TGTGCCAGCAGCCCGGGACTAGCGGACTCTAGCACAGATACGCAGTATTTT.

There are many counts of this clonotype. The rearrangement links TRBV7-3 to TRBJ2-7; 8 positions match TRBD2. Germline CDR1 and CDR2: SGHTA and FQGTGA. The length of the CDR3 is 16 residues. V shed 5 bases and J 6 bases; nucleotides not matched to a gene: 15. The CDR3 sequence is CASSLSGSGRLSEQYF. The CDR3 DNA follows: TGTGCCAGCAGCCTATCTGGGAGCGGGAGATTATCCGAGCAGTACTTC.

This clonotype has ten or more counts. CDR3 nucleotides: TGTGCCAGCAGTTACACGAACACTGAAGCTTTCTTT. It specifies CASSYTNTEAFF. This chain links TRBV6-5 with TRBJ1-1; no firm D call. The germline V and J ends were trimmed by 2 bases and 1 base, with 2 bases remaining between them. The CDR3 length is 12 residues. Looked up from germline, CDR1 is MNHEY and CDR2 is SVGAGI.

The CDR3 DNA reads TGTGCCAGCAGCCGAGAGAGGACACGGAGGACCGGGGAGCTGTTTTTT. This sequence encodes CASSRERTRRTGELFF. The chain carries TRBV6-1 and TRBJ2-2, with D perhaps being TRBD1 or TRBD2 (5 bases each). With 6 bases removed from V and 5 bases from J, the gap between germline ends came to 19 bases. The CDR3 spans 16 residues. Germline V CDR1 and CDR2: MNHNS, SASEGT.

In its sample, this clonotype was seen a few times. This chain uses TRBV3-1 with TRBJ2-7, with TRBD2 identical over 7 bases. V was clipped by 3 bases and J by 2 bases; unmatched bases: 4. This CDR3 comprises 14 residues. Germline CDR1 and CDR2: LGHDT and YNNKEL (reference sequence). The CDR3 here is CASSHELATYEQYF. In DNA, the CDR3 is TGTGCCAGCAGCCACGAACTAGCGACCTACGAGCAGTACTTC.

Remarks on this clonotype: This could be a read error, since a much larger clone is one nucleotide away. The chain has TRBV6-1 and TRBJ1-5; 8 bases map to TRBD1. With 5 bases clipped from V and 5 bases from J, the junction kept 8 bases outside the gene matches. The CDR3 has 15 amino acids. In germline, CDR1 is MNHNS, CDR2 SASEGT. The CDR3 is CASSPDGQGDQPQHF. CDR3 sequence (DNA): TGTGCCAGCAGTCCCGATGGACAGGGCGATCAGCCCCAGCATTTT.

This clonotype was seen at least ten times. The chain uses TRBV28 and TRBJ1-2; D is uncertain. CDR1 MDHEN and CDR2 SYDVKM come from the germline V gene. V lost 5 bases to trimming and J lost 1 base, with 8 bases between them. The CDR3 is 13 amino acids. The CDR3 sequence: CASSPMVNYGYTF. Here the CDR3 DNA reads TGTGCCAGCAGTCCTATGGTTAACTATGGCTACACCTTC.

This clonotype was picked up many times. The chain uses TRBV6-5 and TRBJ2-5; 7 bases fit TRBD1. V was pared by 2 bases and J by 1 base, with 1 base of the junction left unmatched. In germline, CDR1 is MNHEY, CDR2 SVGAGI. CDR3 length: 14 amino acids. The CDR3 bases are TGTGCCAGCAGTTACAGGACAGGCCAAGAGACCCAGTACTTC. Protein product: CASSYRTGQETQYF.

The chain employs TRBV11-2 and TRBJ1-2, with D possibly matching TRBD1 (5 bases). The CDR3 loop spans 13 amino acids. Germline CDR1 is SGHAT and CDR2 is FQNNGV. V dropped 5 bases and J dropped 7 bases, with 14 bases sitting between them. The CDR3 DNA follows: TGTGCCAGCAGCCCCGGGGGTCCGGGTGGCTACACCTTC. This sequence encodes CASSPGGPGGYTF. Drawing the rest from reference TRBV11-2 and TRBJ1-2, the complete variable domain is EAGVAQSPRYKIIEKRQSVAFWCNPISGHATLYWYQQILGQGPKLLIQFQNNGVVDDSQLPKDRFSAERLKGVDSTLKIQPAKLEDSAVYLCASSPGGPGGYTFGSGTRLTVV.

This clonotype has at least ten counts. V is TRBV10-3 and J is TRBJ2-5; a weak D match, TRBD2 (7 bases). Germline-derived CDR1 and CDR2 are ENHRY and SYGVKD. Deletions cut 2 bases from V and 4 bases from J, with 17 bases between. This CDR3 region has 16 residues. The chain's CDR3 is CAISEPLAGAPETQYF. CDR3 sequence (DNA): TGTGCCATCAGTGAGCCCCTTGCGGGGGCGCCAGAGACCCAGTACTTC.

This clonotype was seen ten or more times. The chain has TRBV18 and TRBJ1-1, with 8 bases aligning to TRBD1. V lost 8 bases to trimming and J lost 1 base; unmatched junction nucleotides: 3. The CDR3 contains 13 residues. The germline V gene has CDR1 KGHSH and CDR2 LQKENI. CDR3 loop: CASRGQGNTEAFF. The CDR3 coding sequence is TGTGCCAGCAGAGGACAGGGGAACACTGAAGCTTTCTTT.

This clonotype has ten or more counts. This chain uses TRBV2 with TRBJ2-7; no reliable D call. This CDR3 has 16 amino acids. V lost 4 bases and J lost 0, with 16 bases in between. Germline V gene data show CDR1 as SNHLY and CDR2 as FYNNEI. Here the CDR3 reads CASSGSSTYSSYEQYF. The CDR3 DNA reads TGTGCCAGCAGTGGGTCATCAACCTACAGCTCCTACGAGCAGTACTTC.

This clonotype was seen a few times. A much larger clone differs from this one at a single base, so this may be a read error. V is TRBV27 and J is TRBJ1-6; D not certain. V was clipped by 8 bases and J by 4 bases, with 15 bases between them. The CDR3 runs 15 residues. Germline-derived CDR1 and CDR2 are MNHEY and SMNVEV (reference sequence). CDR3 sequence (DNA): TGTGCCAGCGGTCCCCCAATGGGGTATAATTCACCCCTCCACTTT. Residues: CASGPPMGYNSPLHF.

The rearrangement links TRBV5-1 to TRBJ2-3; D unresolved. Germline lookup yields CDR1 SGHRS and CDR2 YFSETQ. CDR3 size: 15 residues. V was pared by 4 bases and J by 0 bases, with 12 bases between. The CDR3 loop reads CASSRSPTSTDTQYF. CDR3 DNA sequence: TGCGCCAGCAGCCGATCCCCGACAAGCACAGATACGCAGTATTTT.

This clonotype showed up just a few times. The chain recombines TRBV19 with TRBJ1-6, with D maybe TRBD1 (5 bases). Germline CDR1 is LNHDA and CDR2 is SQIVND (reference sequence). V was clipped by 7 bases and J by 6 bases, with 10 bases between them. The CDR3 spans 13 residues. The CDR3 reads CASIKGPNSPLHF. The CDR3 DNA reads TGTGCCAGTATCAAGGGACCTAATTCACCCCTCCACTTT.

This clonotype has at least ten counts. The chain combines TRBV9 with TRBJ2-7, with 9 bases aligning to TRBD2. Germline CDR1 SGDLS, CDR2 YYNGEE. The CDR3 has 16 amino acids. With 4 bases clipped from V and 7 bases from J, the junction kept 15 bases outside the gene matches. This chain's CDR3 is CASSLRTTSGVDEQYF. CDR3 bases: TGTGCCAGCAGCCTCCGGACGACTAGCGGTGTGGATGAGCAGTACTTC.

This clonotype was recorded a few times. The chain employs TRBV19 and TRBJ1-4, with 9 bases identical to TRBD1. The length of the CDR3 is 14 residues. Germline V lookup: CDR1 LNHDA, CDR2 SQIVND (reference sequence). The J segment lost 10 bases and the V segment lost 6 bases, leaving 9 bases of the junction unmatched. The CDR3 sequence is CASSTGQGRGKLFF. CDR3 sequence (DNA): TGTGCCAGTAGCACGGGACAGGGAAGAGGAAAACTGTTTTTT.

At least ten counts were recorded for this clonotype. The chain employs TRBV6-2 or TRBV6-3 and TRBJ2-5; the D is unclear. Trimming cost V 8 bases and J 2 bases, with 21 bases left between them. From germline, CDR1 is MNHEY and CDR2 SVGEGT. This CDR3 contains 16 residues. The CDR3 loop is CASGSPAQNRQETQYF. CDR3 coding DNA: TGTGCCAGCGGATCCCCTGCGCAGAACAGACAAGAGACCCAGTACTTC.

This clonotype was found many times. The genes are TRBV7-2 and TRBJ2-2; no clear D. V lost 5 bases to trimming and J lost 4 bases, with 20 bases between them. This CDR3 contains 17 residues. Germline CDR1 reads SGHTA; CDR2 reads FQGNSA. CDR3 loop: CASSPNQDTTLTGELFF. Here the CDR3 DNA reads TGTGCCAGCAGCCCAAATCAAGATACGACTCTCACCGGGGAGCTGTTTTTT.

In this sample, this clonotype turned up a few times. One base away lies a much larger clone, so this may be a sequencing read error. The chain joins TRBV2 to TRBJ2-7; a possible D gene is TRBD1 (6 bases). The CDR3 loop spans 15 amino acids. Germline CDR1 reads SNHLY; CDR2 reads FYNNEI. With 4 bases removed from V and 7 bases from J, the gap between germline ends came to 20 bases. CDR3 bases: TGTGCCAGCAGTGGGGACATGGCCAATTTGGGGGAGCAGTACTTC. Translation gives CASSGDMANLGEQYF.

This clonotype appeared a few times. This rearrangement joins TRBV6-5 to TRBJ2-7; 7 bases line up with TRBD2. The CDR3 spans 14 residues. The ends lost 0 bases at V and 3 bases at J; junction bases unmatched: 2. Germline CDR1 is MNHEY and CDR2 is SVGAGI. The DNA of the CDR3 is TGTGCCAGCAGTTACTCTGAGCGGGGCTACGAGCAGTACTTC. Its protein product is CASSYSERGYEQYF.

This clonotype occurred a few times. The gene calls are TRBV7-2 and TRBJ2-3; D is unclear. V was cut by 6 bases and J by 0 bases, with 16 bases left in between. Germline-derived CDR1 and CDR2 are SGHTA and FQGNSA. The CDR3 extends over 16 amino acids. The CDR3 DNA reads as TGTGCCAGCAGTCCCCATACCTACACTAGCACAGATACGCAGTATTTT. This gives the protein CASSPHTYTSTDTQYF.

In regard to this clonotype: This may be a read error, as it is one base from a much larger clone. This rearrangement joins TRBV7-8 to TRBJ2-7; D unclear. Deletions cut 5 bases from V and 6 bases from J, with 11 bases between. CDR1 is SGHVS and CDR2 is FQNEAQ in the germline V gene. The CDR3 length is 12 residues. The CDR3 is CASSTDMFEQYF. The CDR3 nucleotides read TGTGCCAGCAGCACAGACATGTTCGAGCAGTACTTC.

This clonotype was counted many times. The chain recombines TRBV7-3 with TRBJ2-5; 14 bases agree with TRBD2. The V and J ends lost 5 bases and 5 bases, in that order; junction bases with no gene match: 7. The CDR3 has 16 amino acids. The germline V gene has CDR1 SGHTA and CDR2 FQGTGA. CDR3 region: CASSEGLAGEGETQYF. The CDR3 DNA follows: TGTGCCAGCAGCGAGGGACTAGCGGGAGAGGGGGAGACCCAGTACTTC. The full variable domain, its missing parts supplied by reference TRBV7-3 and TRBJ2-5, is GAGVSQTPSNKVTEKGKYVELRCDPISGHTALYWYRQSLGQGPEFLIYFQGTGAADDSGLPNDRFFAVRPEGSVSTLKIQRTERGDSAVYLCASSEGLAGEGETQYFGPGTRLLVL.